What follows are 3 T cell receptor beta chains derived from one specimen sequenced in a study of T cell responses to AZD1222 COVID-19 vaccine. Clones were sequenced by immunoSEQ multiplex PCR, and TCRdb holds only the in-frame ones, with some missing. The profile shows approximately 180,000 clones, approximately 94% of them singletons. The source material was peripheral blood, sampled 28 days after the second dose of the MenACWY control vaccine. The receptor set was obtained from an adult who received the MenACWY meningococcal vaccine as a control.

This clone was counted a few times. This chain uses TRBV24-1 with TRBJ2-1; D may be TRBD2 (6 bases). Trimming shortened V by 2 bases and J by 7 bases, and 11 bases separated the two germline ends. Germline CDR1 KGHDR, CDR2 SFDVKD. CDR3 length: 14 amino acids. As DNA, the CDR3 is TGTGCCACCAGTGATTACGGCGGGGCAAATGAGCAGTTCTTC. It translates to CATSDYGGANEQFF.

This chain uses TRBV3-1 (or the pseudogene TRBV3-2) with TRBJ1-3; 7 positions match TRBD1. V was pared by 4 bases and J by 0 bases, with 6 bases of the junction left unmatched. CDR3 length equals 16 residues. The germline V gene encodes CDR1 LGHDT and CDR2 YNNKEL (reference sequence). CDR3 sequence: CASSPQGGVSGNTIYF. CDR3 DNA: TGTGCCAGCAGCCCCCAGGGGGGAGTCTCTGGAAACACCATATATTTT.

The chain carries TRBV27 and TRBJ2-7; 12 nucleotides line up with TRBD2. The germline V gene has CDR1 MNHEY and CDR2 SMNVEV (reference sequence). This CDR3 comprises 16 residues. The V segment lost 5 bases and the J segment 1 base; nucleotides outside the gene matches: 6. Here the CDR3 DNA reads TGTGCCAGCAGTCCCGGGACTAGCGGGTTATCCTACGAGCAGTACTTC. Translated, it gives CASSPGTSGLSYEQYF.